This T cell receptor (beta chain) appears in the sequencing data of a study of T-cell reconstitution after alpha-beta-depleted transplantation in children. The ends lost 5 bases at V and 7 bases at J; junction bases unmatched: 9. From germline, CDR1 is DFQATT and CDR2 SNEGSKA (reference sequence). The CDR3 has 14 amino acids. This clonotype was counted only a few times. The TCRbeta library was prepared with unique molecular identifiers. TCRdb analysed the PCR reads with MiXCR anew, one entry per CDR3 protein. The data show under 350,000 distinct CDR3 sequences, 9.9% seen once. The sequence was obtained from a human donor who donated a stem cell graft to a child with SCID. The genes are TRBV20-1 and TRBJ1-2; 11 bases map to TRBD1. The specimen was PBMCs from the stem cell graft donor, collected from the stem cell graft. The CDR3 protein is CSAPGTGGFFGYTF. As DNA, the CDR3 is TGCAGTGCTCCCGGGACAGGGGGTTTTTTTGGCTACACCTTC.